What follows are 27 T cell receptor beta chains derived from one specimen sequenced in a study of cytomegalovirus exposure and HLA in healthy donors. It was with 60 Vbeta and 13 Jbeta primers that the PCR ran. Generated by immunoSEQ multiplex PCR, the TCRdb table keeps only in-frame clones and is missing some. In the table there are about 150,000 clones, about 72% of which are singletons. Input material: PBMCs. The receptors shown here come from a male donor in good health and CMV-seronegative.

The chain couples TRBV7-2 to TRBJ1-1, with TRBD1 matching 7 bases. Germline lookup yields CDR1 SGHTA and CDR2 FQGNSA. The V and J ends lost 4 bases and 5 bases, in that order; junction bases with no gene match: 7. The CDR3 totals 14 residues. CDR3 in DNA: TGTGCCAGCAGCTCCCAGGGGGGCTGGACTGAAGCTTTCTTT. Protein: CASSSQGGWTEAFF.

The chain couples TRBV7-2 to TRBJ1-1, with D possibly being TRBD1 (6 bases). V lost 3 bases and J lost 4, with 9 bases in between. The CDR3 length is 13 residues. Germline CDR1 reads SGHTA; CDR2 reads FQGNSA. The CDR3 DNA reads as TGTGCCAGCAGCTTGACAGGTTTCACTGAAGCTTTCTTT. Its translation is CASSLTGFTEAFF.

The V gene is TRBV18, the J gene TRBJ2-2; perhaps TRBD2 as D (6 bases). Germline V CDR1 and CDR2: KGHSH, LQKENI. The CDR3 contains 15 residues. Between the trimmed V and J ends, which lost 1 base and 3 bases, there was a span of 9 bases. The CDR3 bases are TGTGCCAGCTCACCACGGGAGGCGTACACCGGGGAGCTGTTTTTT. Its protein is CASSPREAYTGELFF.

This sequence joins TRBV2 and TRBJ2-6; D is uncertain. The CDR3 is 15 residues long. V was trimmed by 6 bases and J by 0 bases, leaving 9 bases between them. Germline V CDR1 and CDR2: SNHLY, FYNNEI. The DNA for the CDR3 is TGTGCCAGCAGGCTCGACAACTCTGGGGCCAACGTCCTGACTTTC. This codes for CASRLDNSGANVLTF.

This chain joins TRBV28 and TRBJ2-1; 10 nucleotides line up with TRBD2. V trimming: 5 bases; J trimming: 8 bases; junction bases outside the gene matches: 9. CDR1 and CDR2 (germline): MDHEN, SYDVKM. This CDR3 has 15 residues. The CDR3 protein is CASSHLRTSGDEQFF. The DNA for the CDR3 is TGTGCCAGCAGTCACCTCCGGACTAGCGGCGATGAGCAGTTCTTC.

V gene TRBV5-1 combines with J gene TRBJ1-2; TRBD1 is a possible D gene (5 bases). The CDR3 contains 15 residues. Per germline, CDR1 SGHRS and CDR2 YFSETQ. V was pared by 0 bases and J by 2 bases, with 11 bases between. The CDR3 is CASSLDYRQNYGYTF. The DNA for the CDR3 is TGCGCCAGCAGCTTGGATTATAGACAGAACTATGGCTACACCTTC.

The chain combines TRBV29-1 with TRBJ2-7; 7 nucleotides agree with TRBD2. Germline V gene data show CDR1 as SQVTM and CDR2 as ANQGSEA. V shed 4 bases, J shed 5 bases, and the junction held 8 bases outside the gene matches. The CDR3 is 13 residues long. The CDR3 DNA sequence: TGCAGCGTTGGGGGGGGGAAGCTCGACGAGCAGTACTTC. Encoded protein: CSVGGGKLDEQYF.

The rearrangement links TRBV7-2 to TRBJ1-2, with 8 bases identical to TRBD1. Germline V gene sequence: CDR1 SGHTA, CDR2 FQGNSA. V shed 3 bases and J 0 bases; nucleotides not matched to a gene: 3. The CDR3 is 15 amino acids. CDR3 nucleotides: TGTGCCAGCAGCTTCGGACAGGGAGCTAACTATGGCTACACCTTC. It codes for CASSFGQGANYGYTF.

V is TRBV7-8 and J is TRBJ1-2, with D possibly being TRBD1 (5 bases). V was clipped by 5 bases and J by 4 bases, with 20 bases between them. Looked up from germline, CDR1 is SGHVS and CDR2 is FQNEAQ. CDR3 size: 16 residues. In DNA form, the CDR3 reads TGTGCCAGCAGCCCCGATACCGGGACTGGCGGCTATGGCTACACCTTC. Protein: CASSPDTGTGGYGYTF.

This chain connects TRBV11-2 to TRBJ2-2; D is perhaps TRBD2 (7 bases). V gave up 5 bases and J gave up 7 bases, with 11 bases separating them. Germline V gene sequence: CDR1 SGHAT, CDR2 FQNNGV. This CDR3 comprises 13 residues. In nucleotides, the CDR3 is TGTGCCAGCAGCAGGGGGGGTAACGGGGAGCTGTTTTTT. It encodes CASSRGGNGELFF.

The chain employs TRBV7-2 and TRBJ2-2; perhaps TRBD1 as D (6 bases). Trimming stripped 6 bases from V and 0 bases from J, with 11 bases between. The CDR3 sequence is 15 residues long. Germline assignment: CDR1 SGHTA and CDR2 FQGNSA. CDR3 nucleotides: TGTGCCAGCAGGTCGGGACAAACGAACACCGGGGAGCTGTTTTTT. Translation: CASRSGQTNTGELFF.

The V gene is TRBV7-9, the J gene TRBJ1-2, with D unclear. The V end was cut by 4 bases, the J end by 3 bases, with 9 bases between. CDR3 length: 13 amino acids. Germline V gene sequence: CDR1 SEHNR, CDR2 FQNEAQ (reference sequence). CDR3 region: CASSWNGYYGYTF. The CDR3 DNA reads as TGTGCCAGCAGCTGGAACGGGTACTATGGCTACACCTTC.

This clone was seen only a few times. The gene calls are TRBV6-6 and TRBJ1-1; D is possibly TRBD1 (5 bases). CDR3 length: 16 residues. V gave up 4 bases and J gave up 4 bases, with 19 bases separating them. The V gene's germline CDR1 is MNHNY and CDR2 SVGAGI (reference sequence). As DNA, the CDR3 is TGTGCCAGCAGTTCCGGGACGGCAAACGGGGGCACTGAAGCTTTCTTT. Translation: CASSSGTANGGTEAFF.

This chain connects TRBV6-1 to TRBJ1-3, with a weak D call TRBD1 (5 bases). V was clipped by 5 bases and J by 1 base, with 12 bases between them. The CDR3 contains 15 residues. CDR1 is MNHNS and CDR2 is SASEGT in the germline V gene. Here the CDR3 reads CASSNRQISGNTIYF. The CDR3 DNA reads as TGTGCCAGCAGTAATAGACAGATATCTGGAAACACCATATATTTT.

V and J are TRBV14 and TRBJ1-2; D may be TRBD1 (5 bases). The germline gives CDR1 SGHDN, CDR2 FVKESK. V was shortened by 0 bases and J by 5 bases, with 10 bases between the two germline ends. The CDR3 spans 14 residues. This chain's CDR3 is CASSQDRPGYGYTF. CDR3 in DNA: TGTGCCAGCAGCCAAGATCGGCCAGGGTATGGCTACACCTTC.

The rearrangement links TRBV7-8 to TRBJ2-3, with a tentative D call TRBD1 (6 bases). This CDR3 is built from 15 residues. Between the trimmed V and J ends, which lost 5 bases and 2 bases, there was a span of 14 bases. CDR1 and CDR2 (germline): SGHVS, FQNEAQ. CDR3 in amino acids: CASSPRGTATDTQYF. The DNA of the CDR3 is TGTGCCAGCAGCCCTAGGGGGACGGCCACAGATACGCAGTATTTT.

J is TRBJ2-3 and V is TRBV4-1, with TRBD1 matching over 12 bases. This CDR3 has 17 amino acids. V lost 5 bases to trimming and J lost 6 bases; unmatched junction nucleotides: 12. The germline V gene has CDR1 MGHRA and CDR2 YSYEKL. Written as DNA, the CDR3 is TGCGCCAGCAGCGCCACCGGGACAGGGGGCGGGATGGATACGCAGTATTTT. Protein: CASSATGTGGGMDTQYF.

The V and J genes are TRBV4-1 and TRBJ2-7, with 7 bases matching TRBD2. V lost 6 bases and J lost 2; bases outside the gene matches: 10. Germline assignment: CDR1 MGHRA and CDR2 YSYEKL. This CDR3 spans 15 amino acids. CDR3 DNA: TGCGCCAGCAGTCTCGGGGAGGGCCTCCCCTACGAGCAGTACTTC. It specifies CASSLGEGLPYEQYF.

This sequence joins TRBV18 and TRBJ1-2; no firm D call. The CDR3 loop spans 14 amino acids. V lost 3 bases, J lost 6 bases, and 14 bases lay in between. Germline V gene sequence: CDR1 KGHSH, CDR2 LQKENI. The DNA of the CDR3 is TGTGCCAGCTCACCGAACAGCTATAGCGATGGCTACACCTTC. Its protein is CASSPNSYSDGYTF.

This sequence joins TRBV18 and TRBJ2-7; tentative D call: TRBD1 (6 bases). Germline V CDR1 and CDR2: KGHSH, LQKENI. This CDR3 region has 13 residues. V was pared by 4 bases and J by 3 bases, with 10 bases between. CDR3 protein: CASSRGLSYEQYF. The CDR3 DNA follows: TGTGCCAGCTCACGGGGGCTAAGCTACGAGCAGTACTTC.

This chain connects TRBV6-5 to TRBJ2-3; 8 bases fit TRBD2. J gave up 3 bases and V 4 bases, and 3 bases lay outside the gene matches. Per germline, CDR1 MNHEY and CDR2 SVGAGI. This CDR3 contains 14 residues. The DNA of the CDR3 is TGTGCCAGCAGTTTGGGACTAGGAACAGATACGCAGTATTTT. Protein product: CASSLGLGTDTQYF.

Turning to this clone: Other DNA sequences in this sample translate to the same CDR3. The J gene is TRBJ2-3, the V gene TRBV9; 7 positions match TRBD2. This CDR3 has 15 amino acids. Germline values: CDR1 SGDLS, CDR2 YYNGEE. The junction had 2 bases not matched to a gene; V was cut back by 0 bases and J by 1 base. The CDR3 bases are TGTGCCAGCAGCGTAGCTGGACTAGGCACAGATACGCAGTATTTT. Translated, it gives CASSVAGLGTDTQYF. The variable domain in full, completed from reference TRBV9 and TRBJ2-3, reads DSGVTQTPKHLITATGQRVTLRCSPRSGDLSVYWYQQSLDQGLQFLIQYYNGEERAKGNILERFSAQQFPDLHSELNLSSLELGDSALYFCASSVAGLGTDTQYFGPGTRLTVL.

In this sample, this clone turned up a few times. V and J are TRBV6-1 and TRBJ2-7; the match to TRBD1 covers 11 bases. Germline values: CDR1 MNHNS, CDR2 SASEGT. V lost 4 bases, J lost 7 bases, and 6 bases stayed unmatched. This CDR3 spans 14 amino acids. Written as DNA, the CDR3 is TGTGCCAGCAGTGTGGACAGGGGGCTCGGGGAGCAGTACTTC. It encodes CASSVDRGLGEQYF.

This chain links TRBV7-8 with TRBJ2-5; D perhaps matches TRBD1 (5 bases). The germline V gene encodes CDR1 SGHVS and CDR2 FQNEAQ. This CDR3 has 15 residues. Between the trimmed V and J ends, which lost 5 bases and 0 bases, there was a span of 13 bases. The CDR3 region is CASSPSTAYQETQYF. The CDR3 coding sequence is TGTGCCAGCAGCCCCTCGACAGCGTACCAAGAGACCCAGTACTTC.

CDR3 nucleotide sequence: TGTGCCAGCAGTCCTCCCGGCAGGGGGCGCGGAAACACCATATATTTT. As protein: CASSPPGRGRGNTIYF. The chain recombines TRBV28 with TRBJ1-3, with 8 bases identical to TRBD1. With V trimmed by 5 bases and J by 4 bases, 10 bases remained unmatched. CDR3 length: 16 amino acids. Per germline, CDR1 MDHEN and CDR2 SYDVKM.

This sequence joins TRBV7-2 and TRBJ2-7, with 7 bases matching TRBD1. Germline V gives CDR1 SGHTA, CDR2 FQGNSA. V lost 5 bases to trimming and J lost 3 bases; unmatched junction nucleotides: 19. The CDR3 runs to 18 residues. The DNA for the CDR3 is TGTGCCAGCAGCAAACAGGGGATCAGGTGGCTCGGATACTACGAGCAGTACTTC. Protein product: CASSKQGIRWLGYYEQYF.

This chain joins TRBV11-2 and TRBJ1-1; 10 bases fit TRBD1. Germline CDR1 and CDR2: SGHAT and FQNNGV. V shed 2 bases, J shed 8 bases, and the junction held 2 bases outside the gene matches. The CDR3 contains 13 residues. CDR3 in amino acids: CASSLRDRGEAFF. The CDR3, as DNA: TGTGCCAGCAGCTTAAGGGACAGGGGCGAAGCTTTCTTT.